A single sample gave rise to the 25 T cell receptor beta chains below, sequenced in a study of OX40 agonist ivuxolimab in advanced cancers. Assay: immunoSEQ multiplex PCR; the TCRdb copy retains only in-frame clones and omits some. The top ten clones hold about 1% of a sample with about 50,000 clones, around nine tenths of them seen once. The source was CD4+ or CD8+ T cells sorted from blood, collected in a trial of the OX40 agonist ivuxolimab. Source of these receptors: an adult with an advanced solid tumor such as melanoma, head and neck, liver or kidney cancer.

This chain joins TRBV21-1 and TRBJ1-1. TRBV21-1 is described as a pseudogene. The CDR3 loop spans 15 amino acids. The CDR3 reads CASSKRPRRGTEAFF. The CDR3 coding sequence is TGTGCCAGCAGCAAAAGACCACGGAGGGGCACTGAAGCTTTCTTT.

This chain connects TRBV7-2 to TRBJ2-3; D gene ambiguous. Per germline, CDR1 SGHTA and CDR2 FQGNSA. V lost 4 bases, J lost 0 bases, and 5 bases lay in between. The CDR3 consists of 13 residues. This CDR3 reads CASSYVSTDTQYF. DNA of the CDR3: TGTGCCAGCAGCTACGTTAGCACAGATACGCAGTATTTT.

This chain connects TRBV4-1 to TRBJ2-7; D may be TRBD1 (6 bases). CDR1 and CDR2 from the germline V gene are MGHRA and YSYEKL. This CDR3 has 16 residues. The ends were cut back, 3 bases at V and 0 bases at J, with 15 bases in the middle. The CDR3 sequence: CASSQGTGYYSYEQYF. The CDR3 nucleotides read TGCGCCAGCAGCCAGGGCACAGGGTATTACTCCTACGAGCAGTACTTC.

The rearrangement uses TRBV29-1 and TRBJ2-7, with D hard to call. The CDR3 covers 12 residues. The germline V gene encodes CDR1 SQVTM and CDR2 ANQGSEA. V was clipped by 4 bases and J by 3 bases, with 10 bases between them. DNA of the CDR3: TGCAGCGTTGGGTCCGGATTCTACGAGCAGTACTTC. It encodes CSVGSGFYEQYF.

V usage is TRBV9 and J usage is TRBJ2-1; TRBD1 or TRBD2 may be the D gene (5 bases each). Trimming pared 4 bases from V and 0 bases from J, leaving 17 bases between. Germline CDR1 SGDLS, CDR2 YYNGEE. The length of the CDR3 is 17 residues. CDR3 region: CASSPSGHSLSYNEQFF. In DNA, the CDR3 is TGTGCCAGCAGCCCCTCGGGGCACTCACTCTCCTACAATGAGCAGTTCTTC.

The rearrangement uses TRBV18 and TRBJ2-1; TRBD1 aligns across 9 bases. Germline V gene data show CDR1 as KGHSH and CDR2 as LQKENI. V lost 8 bases and J lost 8; bases outside the gene matches: 13. The CDR3 consists of 15 residues. In DNA, the CDR3 is TGTGCCAGCCGATTACCGGGACAGGGAAACGATGAGCAGTTCTTC. This sequence encodes CASRLPGQGNDEQFF.

The chain is built from TRBV5-6 and TRBJ2-7, with D perhaps matching TRBD2 (6 bases). V lost 1 base, J lost 0 bases, and 14 bases lay in between. This CDR3 comprises 16 residues. CDR1 is SGHDT, CDR2 YYEEEE, per germline. Here the CDR3 DNA reads TGTGCCAGCAGCTTGTTTGGGCGGGGCAGCTCCTACGAGCAGTACTTC. This encodes CASSLFGRGSSYEQYF.

The CDR3 nucleotides are TGTGCCAGCAGCTTAATAGCGGTGAGCTCCTACGAGCAGTACTTC. It yields the protein CASSLIAVSSYEQYF. V gene TRBV7-2 combines with J gene TRBJ2-7; D might be TRBD2 (6 bases). In germline, CDR1 is SGHTA, CDR2 FQGNSA. V lost 2 bases, J lost 0 bases, and 11 bases lay in between. The CDR3 loop spans 15 amino acids.

This rearrangement joins TRBV6-6 to TRBJ2-1, with TRBD2 as a possible D gene (5 bases). Trimming stripped 5 bases from V and 2 bases from J, with 10 bases between. CDR1 is MNHNY, CDR2 SVGAGI, per germline (reference sequence). This CDR3 is built from 14 residues. The CDR3 coding sequence is TGTGCCAGCAGTCGGGATCCAACCTACAATGAGCAGTTCTTC. Amino acid sequence: CASSRDPTYNEQFF.

The V and J genes are TRBV23-1 and TRBJ2-3; no clear D. TRBV23-1 counts as an open reading frame of uncertain function. CDR3 length: 16 amino acids. V lost 3 bases to trimming and J lost 2 bases, with 15 bases between them. In DNA, the CDR3 is TGCGCCAGCAGTCACGTCCGAGGTACCGTCACAGATACGCAGTATTTT. The encoded protein is CASSHVRGTVTDTQYF.

In regard to this clone: At one end the junction does not follow the germline gene, possibly because of a read error. The J gene is TRBJ2-3, the V gene TRBV5-1; the D gene is possibly TRBD1 (6 bases). This CDR3 has 16 amino acids. Germline loops: CDR1 SGHRS, CDR2 YFSETQ. CDR3 amino acids: CASSLIRDRNTDTRYF. The CDR3 DNA is TGCGCCAGCAGCTTGATCCGAGACAGGAACACAGATACGCGGTATTTT.

The chain joins TRBV6-6 to TRBJ2-7, with D maybe TRBD2 (6 bases). Trimming pared 10 bases from V and 5 bases from J, leaving 15 bases between. The CDR3 is 12 amino acids. The germline CDR1 and CDR2 sequences are MNHNY and SVGAGI (reference sequence). DNA of the CDR3: TGTGCCACACAGAGGGGCGGGAACGAGCAGTACTTC. Translated, it gives CATQRGGNEQYF.

Comment on this clone: Other DNA variants within this sample encode the same CDR3. The CDR3: CASSVVGTSGPYNEQFF. The CDR3 DNA reads as TGTGCCAGCAGCGTAGTCGGGACTAGCGGACCCTACAATGAGCAGTTCTTC. V gene TRBV9 combines with J gene TRBJ2-1, with TRBD2 matching over 11 bases. Trimming at V came to 0 bases and at J to 2 bases, leaving 4 bases not matched to a gene. The CDR3 is 17 residues long. The V gene's germline CDR1 is SGDLS and CDR2 YYNGEE.

The V call is TRBV7-6, the J call TRBJ1-6; no reliable D call. This CDR3 comprises 14 residues. Trimming cost V 4 bases and J 8 bases, with 12 bases left between them. Germline CDR1 is SGHVS and CDR2 is FNYEAQ. CDR3 sequence (DNA): TGTGCCAGCAGCTCCCTTGCACGTCATTCACCCCTCCACTTT. Its protein is CASSSLARHSPLHF.

The chain joins TRBV25-1 to TRBJ2-3, with unresolved D. This CDR3 region has 11 residues. The V and J ends lost 3 bases and 4 bases respectively, with 2 bases between them. Germline loops: CDR1 MGHDK, CDR2 SYGVNS. The CDR3 coding sequence is TGTGCCAGCAGTGATTCAGATACGCAGTATTTT. It yields the protein CASSDSDTQYF.

V usage is TRBV4-1 and J usage is TRBJ1-3; no clear D gene. V was cut by 2 bases and J by 0 bases, with 8 bases left in between. The CDR3 spans 15 residues. CDR1 and CDR2 from the germline V gene are MGHRA and YSYEKL. The CDR3 sequence: CASSQTGISGNTIYF. The CDR3 coding sequence is TGCGCCAGCAGCCAAACGGGCATCTCTGGAAACACCATATATTTT.

This chain joins TRBV7-2 and TRBJ1-1; D gene ambiguous. The V gene's germline CDR1 is SGHTA and CDR2 FQGNSA. V lost 2 bases, J lost 4 bases, and 2 bases lay in between. The CDR3 is 11 residues long. CDR3 region: CASSLSTEAFF. DNA of the CDR3: TGTGCCAGCAGCTTATCCACTGAAGCTTTCTTT. Together with reference TRBV7-2 and TRBJ1-1, the CDR3 gives the full variable domain: GAGVSQSPSNKVTEKGKDVELRCDPISGHTALYWYRQSLGQGLEFLIYFQGNSAPDKSGLPSDRFSAERTGGSVSTLTIQRTQQEDSAVYLCASSLSTEAFFGQGTRLTVV.

Notes on this clone: Different DNA sequences within this sample yield the same CDR3. The V gene is TRBV11-2, the J gene TRBJ2-2; D is perhaps TRBD2 (5 bases). CDR1 is SGHAT, CDR2 FQNNGV, per germline. V was trimmed by 1 base and J by 6 bases, leaving 6 bases between them. This CDR3 has 13 amino acids. CDR3: CASSLGESGELFF. CDR3 coding DNA: TGTGCCAGCAGCTTAGGGGAGTCCGGGGAGCTGTTTTTT. Full variable domain (remainder filled in from reference TRBV11-2 and TRBJ2-2): EAGVAQSPRYKIIEKRQSVAFWCNPISGHATLYWYQQILGQGPKLLIQFQNNGVVDDSQLPKDRFSAERLKGVDSTLKIQPAKLEDSAVYLCASSLGESGELFFGEGSRLTVL.

The V and J genes are TRBV2 and TRBJ2-2; the match to TRBD2 covers 8 bases. The CDR3 contains 15 residues. Germline CDR1 reads SNHLY; CDR2 reads FYNNEI. J gave up 6 bases and V 8 bases, and 11 bases lay outside the gene matches. The CDR3 DNA is TGTGCCAGCCGGGGAAGCGGGAGTTTATCCGGGGAGCTGTTTTTT. This encodes CASRGSGSLSGELFF. The whole variable domain, remainder taken from reference TRBV2 and TRBJ2-2, is EPEVTQTPSHQVTQMGQEVILRCVPISNHLYFYWYRQILGQKVEFLVSFYNNEISEKSEIFDDQFSVERPDGSNFTLKIRSTKLEDSAMYFCASRGSGSLSGELFFGEGSRLTVL.

The chain employs TRBV7-3 and TRBJ2-7; maybe TRBD1 (6 bases). V lost 6 bases and J lost 4, with 19 bases in between. CDR3 length equals 15 residues. The germline CDR1 and CDR2 sequences are SGHTA and FQGTGA. CDR3 protein: CASSEGPGTQYEQYF. The CDR3 DNA is TGTGCCAGCAGTGAAGGCCCCGGGACACAGTACGAGCAGTACTTC.

The rearrangement joins TRBV7-3 to TRBJ2-7; D ambiguous. Trimming stripped 3 bases from V and 4 bases from J, with 10 bases between. The CDR3 has 13 residues. CDR1 and CDR2 from the germline V gene are SGHTA and FQGTGA. The chain's CDR3 is CASSFGYNYEQYF. The CDR3 coding sequence is TGTGCCAGCAGCTTTGGGTATAATTACGAGCAGTACTTC. The full variable domain, in which reference TRBV7-3 and TRBJ2-7 provide the parts outside the CDR3, is GAGVSQTPSNKVTEKGKYVELRCDPISGHTALYWYRQSLGQGPEFLIYFQGTGAADDSGLPNDRFFAVRPEGSVSTLKIQRTERGDSAVYLCASSFGYNYEQYFGPGTRLTVT.

The rearrangement uses TRBV5-1 and TRBJ2-2; 8 bases agree with TRBD1. V trimming: 4 bases; J trimming: 6 bases; junction bases outside the gene matches: 8. Per the germline V gene, CDR1 is SGHRS and CDR2 is YFSETQ. The CDR3 consists of 15 residues. The CDR3 reads CASSPGQGWAGELFF. For the CDR3, the DNA is TGCGCCAGCAGCCCTGGACAGGGTTGGGCCGGGGAGCTGTTTTTT.

This chain joins TRBV10-3 and TRBJ2-7, with D perhaps matching TRBD2 (6 bases). The CDR3 extends over 14 amino acids. Germline values: CDR1 ENHRY, CDR2 SYGVKD. Trimming cost V 2 bases and J 1 base, with 9 bases left between them. CDR3 protein: CAISEPGLSYEQYF. CDR3 nucleotide sequence: TGTGCCATCAGTGAGCCGGGACTGTCCTACGAGCAGTACTTC.

V and J are TRBV18 and TRBJ2-5, with D possibly TRBD2 on 6 matching bases. The CDR3 spans 15 residues. Germline-derived CDR1 and CDR2 are KGHSH and LQKENI. V shed 5 bases and J shed 5 bases, with 18 bases lying between them. The CDR3 region has the DNA TGTGCCAGCTCAACAACGGGACTTCTTAGGGAGACCCAGTACTTC. Amino acids: CASSTTGLLRETQYF.

The genes are TRBV7-9 and TRBJ2-1; D is perhaps TRBD2 (6 bases). Looked up from germline, CDR1 is SEHNR and CDR2 is FQNEAQ (reference sequence). This CDR3 spans 14 amino acids. V was trimmed by 2 bases and J by 10 bases, leaving 15 bases between them. CDR3 residues: CASSLLTSSVEQFF. The CDR3 DNA follows: TGTGCCAGCAGCTTACTTACTAGCTCCGTAGAGCAGTTCTTC.